This T cell receptor (beta chain) was sequenced in a study of vaccination and CD4 T cells after COVID-19 (dated 2022 in TCRdb). For the study in its entirety: Every convalescent patient had a positive nasal swab PCR test for SARS-CoV-2, with mild disease in roughly 10 patients and severe disease in one. The convalescent cohort comprised six males and four females, including two Hispanic individuals, seven Caucasians, two Asians and one multiracial person. Participants received two doses of either the Pfizer-BioNTech BNT162b2 vaccine (n=8) or the Moderna mRNA-1273 vaccine (n=2). Post-COVID blood samples from convalescent patients were collected a median of roughly 100 days after diagnosis, with a range of 35 to 161 days. The time from the second vaccine dose to post-vaccine blood sampling had a median of around 72 days and ranged from about 14 to 250 days. Culture stimuli were overlapping spike peptide pools from SARS-CoV-2 and from the common cold coronaviruses HCoV-NL63, HCoV-OC43 and HCoV-229E. Control cultures used a CEFX viral epitope pool as positive control, an HIV-1 Nef peptide pool as negative control, or no peptide. In around nine COVID-19 convalescent patients and a few infection-naive healthy vaccine recipients, the spike-specific CD4+ TCR repertoire before mRNA vaccination was compared with the repertoire after mRNA vaccination. General study outcomes and caveats: The median number of SARS-CoV-2-reactive clonotypes rose from 20 to 25 after infection to a few dozen after vaccination, but the change was not significant. Of the vaccine-specific clones in convalescent patients, 304 of 307, or nearly all, reacted only to SARS-CoV-2 spike and did not cross-react with common cold coronaviruses. In convalescent patients, a median about 84% of post-vaccine SARS-CoV-2-reactive clones were detected only after vaccination, and vaccine-specific priming was suggested by this finding. Relatively few convalescent patients were included in the study, and early timepoints after natural infection were not analyzed.

Per the germline V gene (reference sequence), DFQATT is the CDR1 and SNEGSKA is the CDR2. There are 14 amino acids in the CDR3, from cysteine to phenylalanine inclusive. The read is trimmed to its CDR3 DNA, 42 bases read in frame from base 1. Ends trimmed: V by 2 bases, J by 4 bases; bases unmatched to a gene: 4. On this clonotype: Its antigen is unknown. No much larger clone is present one base from it, and per-base qualities are unavailable.

Libraries were made using PCR. TCR sequencing of DNA from cultured CD4+ T cells used the Oncomine TCR Beta short-read assay at the Johns Hopkins FTIC core. The QIAamp micro DNA kit was used to extract genomic DNA from the cultured CD4+ T cells. Oncomine TCR Beta libraries from cultured CD4+ T cells were pooled using unique dual indexes and sequenced on an Illumina iSeq 100. The paper's processing steps were these. Non-productive sequences were removed, and CDR3s that did not start with C, did not end with F or W, or were shorter than 7 amino acids were discarded. Antigen-specific clonotypes were identified with the MANAFEST web application by comparing peptide-stimulated wells with reference and other culture wells. An FDR below 0.05, an odds ratio above 5, and a productive frequency above 0.1% in at least two of three replicate wells were required for clones to be considered positive. Clonotypes that were significantly expanded in both SARS-CoV-2 spike wells and at least one common cold coronavirus spike condition were defined as cross-reactive. Levenshtein distances (stringdist) and unrooted phylogenetic trees (ape) in R version 3.6.1 were used to assess CDR3 homology. The public reads were reanalyzed by TCRdb: fastp trimming at Q25, MiXCR alignment, in-frame beta chains only. Here each entry gathers all rows of one CDR3 protein and keeps the most common genes and DNA. These V and J calls derive from TCRdb rather than the authors' analysis. The sample table holds about 16,000 distinct CDR3 sequences, of which about 35% were seen once. The ten largest clonotypes hold about 14% of the sample.

Taken with the paper, the label for treatment or condition translates to: approximately 11-day PBMC culture with coronavirus spike peptide pools or control peptides (ViraFEST assay). The ViraFEST assay, used in the study, expanded antigen-specific T cells with peptide pools and then identified the expanded clonotypes through TCR sequencing. The convalescent patients' positive SARS-CoV-2 PCR tests fell between March and December 2020, which was before the Alpha, Beta and Delta variants emerged in the United States. Each well held about 2.2 million PBMCs cultured in IMDM containing roughly 5.4% human AB serum and around 10 IU/ml IL-2, with about 9.1 ug/ml peptide pools added. Half of the culture medium was replaced with fresh IL-2-containing medium on days 3 and 7. Once the cells had been in culture for 9 to 10 days, the EasySep CD4+ T cell isolation kit was used to isolate CD4+ T cells by negative selection. Ficoll-Paque Plus gradient centrifugation was used to isolate PBMCs from whole blood, and the isolated PBMCs were then either used fresh or cryopreserved at -140C. In general, triplicate wells were set up for every culture condition.

This receptor was identified in a human donor with COVID-19. The sequenced sample consisted of cultured CD4+ T cells from blood. Recombination joined TRBV20-1 with TRBJ2-7, with TRBD2 identical over 11 junction bases. The nucleotide sequence reads TGCAGTGCTAGATCCGGGACTAGCGGTTACGAGCAGTACTTC. This sequence encodes CSARSGTSGYEQYF.